This TCR beta chain appears in the sequencing data of a study of blood T cell repertoires in COVID-19. For the study at large: Both acute and convalescent COVID-19 samples were obtained from the United States, Italy and Spain. PBMCs, B-cell-depleted T cells, or T cells were the source of the cDNA or gDNA that made up the material.

Source study methods: Counts of nucleated cells, estimated from reference gene primer amplification, were obtained. Here immunoSEQ multiplex PCR was the method, and the copy in TCRdb shows in-frame clones only, minus some. V, J and clone size are those of that table, while D and trimming were read from the DNA. In the table there are 250,000 to 300,000 clones, approximately 90% of which are singletons. The germline gives CDR1 LGHNT, CDR2 FRNRAP. Germline trimming cut 1 base from V and 0 bases from J; bases unmatched to any gene: 5. This CDR3 comprises 16 residues. This sequence was found in a woman aged 45-60 years who had recovered from COVID-19. Sequencing input: peripheral blood. The chain uses TRBV12-5 and TRBJ1-1; 7 positions agree with TRBD1. The CDR3: CASGLGGGGLNTEAFF. CDR3 DNA: TGTGCTAGTGGTTTGGGAGGGGGCGGGCTGAACACTGAAGCTTTCTTT. Based on the CDR3 plus reference TRBV12-5 and TRBJ1-1, the full variable domain is DARVTQTPRHKVTEMGQEVTMRCQPILGHNTVFWYRQTMMQGLELLAYFRNRAPLDDSGMPKDRFSAEMPDATLATLKIQPSEPRDSAVYFCASGLGGGGLNTEAFFGQGTRLTVV.